Shown below are 13 T cell receptor beta chains from a single sample sequenced in a study of blood T cell repertoires in COVID-19. TCRdb's table, derived via immunoSEQ multiplex PCR, lists solely in-frame clones and lacks some. In the table there are roughly 150,000 clones, 80% to 90% of which are singletons. Sequenced sample: peripheral blood. The receptors were sampled from a woman between 50 and 59 years old with acute or convalescent COVID-19.

The chain couples TRBV28 to TRBJ1-5; D might be TRBD1 (6 bases). This CDR3 contains 15 residues. Trimming cost V 5 bases and J 1 base, with 12 bases left between them. Germline loops: CDR1 MDHEN, CDR2 SYDVKM. The CDR3 here is CASSPITGSNQPQHF. CDR3 sequence (DNA): TGTGCCAGCAGTCCGATCACAGGGAGCAATCAGCCCCAGCATTTT.

The chain links TRBV12-3 or TRBV12-4 to TRBJ2-2; D not certain. The CDR3 extends over 13 amino acids. V gave up 6 bases and J gave up 4 bases, with 9 bases separating them. The CDR3 is CASRAIVTGELFF. CDR3 sequence (DNA): TGTGCCAGCAGGGCCATTGTCACCGGGGAGCTGTTTTTT.

V is TRBV7-2 and J is TRBJ2-2, with 9 bases fitting TRBD1. The CDR3 contains 15 residues. V dropped 5 bases and J dropped 0; count of bases not matched to a gene: 1. Per germline, CDR1 SGHTA and CDR2 FQGNSA. CDR3 DNA: TGTGCCAGCAGCAACAGGGGGCCGAACACCGGGGAGCTGTTTTTT. It is translated as CASSNRGPNTGELFF.

This chain links TRBV7-2 with TRBJ2-7; the D gene is possibly TRBD1 (6 bases). Trimming stripped 3 bases from V and 1 base from J, with 10 bases between. Per germline, CDR1 SGHTA and CDR2 FQGNSA. CDR3 length equals 14 residues. This CDR3 reads CASSFRQGSYEQYF. CDR3 sequence (DNA): TGTGCCAGCAGCTTTAGGCAGGGGTCCTACGAGCAGTACTTC.

Only a few counts were recorded for this clone. The rearrangement uses TRBV28 and TRBJ1-5, with D hard to call. The CDR3 is 14 amino acids. V was trimmed by 2 bases and J by 6 bases, leaving 11 bases between them. The germline V gene encodes CDR1 MDHEN and CDR2 SYDVKM. The CDR3: CASSLASRVQPQHF. The CDR3 DNA follows: TGTGCCAGCAGTTTAGCGAGCCGGGTTCAGCCCCAGCATTTT. Full variable domain (rest looked up from reference TRBV28 and TRBJ1-5): DVKVTQSSRYLVKRTGEKVFLECVQDMDHENMFWYRQDPGLGLRLIYFSYDVKMKEKGDIPEGYSVSREKKERFSLILESASTNQTSMYLCASSLASRVQPQHFGDGTRLSIL.

The V gene is TRBV5-1, the J gene TRBJ1-2; D is possibly TRBD1 (5 bases). V gave up 7 bases and J gave up 0 bases, with 16 bases separating them. CDR3 length equals 15 residues. CDR1 is SGHRS, CDR2 YFSETQ, per germline. The CDR3, as DNA: TGCGCCAGCCAACTGGGGCAGTCCTCTAACTATGGCTACACCTTC. Protein: CASQLGQSSNYGYTF.

V usage is TRBV3-1 (or the pseudogene TRBV3-2) and J usage is TRBJ2-3; TRBD2 agrees at 8 bases. The V gene end was trimmed by 4 bases and the J gene end by 6 bases; junction bases not matched to a gene: 9. Germline V gene lookup returns CDR1 LGHDT and CDR2 YNNKEL (reference sequence). CDR3 length: 15 residues. The CDR3 DNA is TGTGCCAGCAGCCCGGGAAGCGGGGGATCCGATACGCAGTATTTT. This gives the protein CASSPGSGGSDTQYF.

The chain employs TRBV7-7 and TRBJ2-1; 10 bases agree with TRBD1. The CDR3 is 15 residues long. Trimming took 4 bases from V and 3 from J; bases not matched to a gene: 3. Germline-derived CDR1 and CDR2 are SSHAT and FNYEAQ (reference sequence). This chain's CDR3 is CASSSGTGVYNEQFF. The CDR3 DNA reads as TGTGCCAGCAGCTCCGGGACAGGGGTCTACAATGAGCAGTTCTTC.

The rearrangement uses TRBV6-5 and TRBJ2-1; D might be TRBD2 (6 bases). The CDR3 consists of 15 residues. The germline V and J ends were trimmed by 10 bases and 3 bases, with 19 bases remaining between them. From germline, CDR1 is MNHEY and CDR2 SVGAGI. CDR3 protein: CATLRTGADYNEQFF. The CDR3 nucleotides are TGTGCCACCCTCCGGACGGGAGCGGACTACAATGAGCAGTTCTTC.

The chain joins TRBV9 to TRBJ2-3; D remains unclear. The CDR3 runs 14 residues. Germline-derived CDR1 and CDR2 are SGDLS and YYNGEE. Trimming pared 0 bases from V and 5 bases from J, leaving 10 bases between. The CDR3 reads CASSVATAGDTQYF. In DNA, the CDR3 is TGTGCCAGCAGCGTAGCTACCGCCGGAGATACGCAGTATTTT.

The rearrangement uses TRBV25-1 and TRBJ1-4, with a weak D call TRBD1 (6 bases). The V end lost 6 bases, the J end lost 7 bases, and 12 bases lay between the germline ends. Germline V lookup: CDR1 MGHDK, CDR2 SYGVNS. This CDR3 has 13 amino acids. The CDR3 is CASRQGTREKLFF. The DNA of the CDR3 is TGTGCCAGCAGACAGGGTACCCGTGAAAAACTGTTTTTT.

This chain links TRBV10-3 with TRBJ2-3, with D tentatively TRBD2 (5 bases). The CDR3 extends over 13 amino acids. V lost 11 bases, J lost 2 bases, and 14 bases lay in between. From germline, CDR1 is ENHRY and CDR2 SYGVKD. The CDR3 coding sequence is TGTGCCGGGAGCGGCCGGCTCACAGATACGCAGTATTTT. As protein: CAGSGRLTDTQYF.

The chain recombines TRBV29-1 with TRBJ2-2; 13 bases are a match to TRBD2. V shed 7 bases, J shed 4 bases, and the junction held 6 bases outside the gene matches. This CDR3 spans 15 amino acids. Per germline, CDR1 SQVTM and CDR2 ANQGSEA. CDR3 DNA sequence: TGCAGCGGGCAGACTAGCGGGGGGACCACCGGGGAGCTGTTTTTT. This sequence encodes CSGQTSGGTTGELFF.